This TCR beta chain appears in the sequencing data of a study of T cells in Graves' hyperthyroidism and ophthalmopathy. Looking at the study overall: Pretreatment peripheral blood was obtained at initial diagnosis.

At least ten counts were recorded for this clonotype. Its antigen is unknown. Findings and limits, study-wide: The blood repertoire included most of the expanded thyroid clonotypes above 0.001.

The source material, RNA transcripts, was used to amplify TCR beta CDR3 regions. Primed by the HTBI set, a first-round RT-PCR was run on the TCR CDR3. MiXCR was run by TCRdb on the multiplex PCR reads, yielding one entry per CDR3 protein. The sample lists fewer than 350,000 distinct CDR3 sequences, 15% to 20% occurring once. The CDR3 spans 15 residues. Germline V gene lookup returns CDR1 MNHNS and CDR2 SASEGT. Trimming took 6 bases from V and 6 from J; bases not matched to a gene: 10. V gene TRBV6-1 combines with J gene TRBJ2-7; 11 nucleotides align to TRBD2. The sequence was obtained from a woman aged 40-49 years with Graves' ophthalmopathy. Specimen: blood. The CDR3 DNA reads as TGTGCCAGCAGGGAGGTACTAGCGGGAGTTGTCGAGCAGTACTTC. Residues: CASREVLAGVVEQYF.